Here is one TCR beta chain with its context. In its sample, this clone was seen once. This receptor's antigen is unknown. No quality values exist for individual bases; no much larger clone is one base distant. The data were obtained in a study of blood T cell repertoires in COVID-19 (dated by TCRdb to the early 2020s). General notes on the study: Collaborator samples came from the United States, Italy and Spain and covered acute and convalescent phases of COVID-19. The sample metadata nearly always contained a de-identified subject ID, COVID-19 status, age in years and sex. Subjects who had been exposed to COVID-19, were actively infected with it, or had recovered from it provided the deeply sampled blood TCRbeta repertoires that made up the dataset. The repertoires were released in a freely available public database intended as a resource for research on the immune response to SARS-CoV-2. Where HLA class I and class II types were available, the types were taken from metadata supplied by the sample provider, not from assay-based typing. The samples were drawn from the first 160 participants of the ongoing ImmuneRACE study and from 1,254 subjects provided by 6 global collaborators. The material from the prospective study consisted of cDNA or gDNA derived from T cells, B-cell-depleted T cells, or PBMCs.

The paper as a whole reports these results and caveats: The amount of clinical and demographic metadata varied by source and participant and was provided uncurated.

From cysteine to phenylalanine, the CDR3 is 13 amino acids long. Only the CDR3 part of the read is kept: 39 bases, read in frame from the first base. For CDR1 and CDR2, the germline V gene (reference sequence) lists MNHEY and SMNVEV. The junction shows trimming of 3 bases on V and 11 bases on J, plus 16 bases between the germline ends. Whole blood was collected in K2EDTA tubes by collaborating institutions according to the institutions' own protocols. For TCRbeta analysis, collaborators shipped samples in one of three forms: frozen whole blood, isolated PBMCs, or DNA extracted from either of those sample types. TCRbeta CDR3 regions were amplified from genomic DNA using the immunoSEQ Assay, a bias-controlled multiplex PCR. The study's processing was this. Within the assay, amplification of reference gene primers was used to estimate how many nucleated cells each sample contained. To quantify the absolute abundance of each unique TCRbeta CDR3 rearrangement, sequence reads were collapsed and filtered. For each sample, productive Simpson clonality was calculated as the square root of Simpson's diversity index across productive rearrangements. TCRdb stores this immuneACCESS table with in-frame sequences only. Part of the clones is absent; in the studies checked, under half of the shortfall reflects unresolved V genes, and no reason is known for the rest. From that table come the V and J calls and clone size; the DNA was used to work out D and trimming. The sample includes about 250,000 clones, with roughly four fifths observed a single time. Jointly, the top ten make up about 8.1% of the sample.

The sample comprised peripheral blood. This TCR came from a man older than 75 with acute or convalescent COVID-19. The chain uses TRBV27 and TRBJ1-1, with no confidently assigned D gene. The nucleotide sequence reads as follows: TGTGCCAGCAGTTTGGGGAGGAACCTAGGGGCTTTCTTT. Its translation reads: CASSLGRNLGAFF.